This T cell receptor beta chain was sequenced during a study of blood T cell repertoires in COVID-19. The CDR3 is made up of 13 amino acids. Trimming stripped 5 bases from V and 7 bases from J, with 17 bases between. The germline CDR1 and CDR2 sequences are GTSNPN and SVGIG (reference sequence). Assay: immunoSEQ multiplex PCR; the TCRdb copy retains only in-frame clones and omits some. Among more than 150,000 clones listed, around 85% were seen once. The chain uses TRBV30 and TRBJ1-1; no firm D call. The source material was peripheral blood. The sequence was collected from a woman of 80 years or more with acute or convalescent COVID-19. The CDR3 nucleotides are TGTGCCTGGGCCTTGAGGCAGACCGGTGAAGCTTTCTTT. Translating gives CAWALRQTGEAFF.